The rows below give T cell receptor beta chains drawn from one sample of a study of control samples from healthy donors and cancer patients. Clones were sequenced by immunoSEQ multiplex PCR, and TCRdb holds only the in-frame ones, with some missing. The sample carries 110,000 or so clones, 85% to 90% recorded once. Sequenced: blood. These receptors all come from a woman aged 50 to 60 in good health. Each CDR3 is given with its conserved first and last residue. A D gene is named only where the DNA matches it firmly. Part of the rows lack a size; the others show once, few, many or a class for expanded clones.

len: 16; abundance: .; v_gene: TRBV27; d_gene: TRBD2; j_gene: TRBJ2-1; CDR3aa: CASSSGAGLGYGEQFF; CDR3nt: TGTGCCAGCAGTTCAGGGGCGGGACTAGGGTATGGTGAGCAGTTCTTC
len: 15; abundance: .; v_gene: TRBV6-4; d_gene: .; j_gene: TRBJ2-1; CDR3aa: CASSPRVGSYNEQFF; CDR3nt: TGTGCCAGCAGTCCACGGGTGGGGTCCTACAATGAGCAGTTCTTC
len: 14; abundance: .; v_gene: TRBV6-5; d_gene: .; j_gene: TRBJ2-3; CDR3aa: CASSYSESTDTQYF; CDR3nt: TGTGCCAGCAGTTATTCCGAGAGCACAGATACGCAGTATTTT
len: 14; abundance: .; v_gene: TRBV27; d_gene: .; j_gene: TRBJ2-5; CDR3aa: CASSLQGYRETQYF; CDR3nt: TGTGCCAGCAGTTTGCAGGGGTACAGGGAGACCCAGTACTTC
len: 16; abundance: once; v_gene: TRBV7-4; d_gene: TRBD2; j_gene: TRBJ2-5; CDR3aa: CASSSGTSGGKETQYF; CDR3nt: TGTGCCAGCAGCTCCGGGACTAGCGGAGGAAAAGAGACCCAGTACTTC
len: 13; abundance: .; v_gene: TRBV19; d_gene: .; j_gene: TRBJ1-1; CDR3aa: CASEKGKNTEAFF; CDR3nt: TGTGCCAGTGAAAAGGGCAAGAACACTGAAGCTTTCTTT
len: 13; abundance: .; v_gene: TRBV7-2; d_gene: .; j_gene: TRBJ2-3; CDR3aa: CASSLGTSNTQYF; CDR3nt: TGTGCCAGCAGCTTAGGAACTAGTAATACGCAGTATTTT
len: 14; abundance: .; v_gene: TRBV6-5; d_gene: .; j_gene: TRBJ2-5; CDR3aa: CASSPGPRQETQYF; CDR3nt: TGTGCCAGCAGTCCCGGGCCTCGCCAAGAGACCCAGTACTTC
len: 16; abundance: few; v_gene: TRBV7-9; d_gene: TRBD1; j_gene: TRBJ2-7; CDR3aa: CASSPGWDRADHEQYF; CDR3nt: TGTGCCAGCAGTCCTGGGTGGGACAGGGCAGACCACGAGCAGTACTTC
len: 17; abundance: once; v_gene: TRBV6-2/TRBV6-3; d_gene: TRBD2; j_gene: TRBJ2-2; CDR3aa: CASSYPSGRADTGELFF; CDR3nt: TGTGCCAGCAGTTACCCCAGCGGGAGGGCCGACACCGGGGAGCTGTTTTTT
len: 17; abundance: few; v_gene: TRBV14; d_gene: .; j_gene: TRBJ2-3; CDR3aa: CASSQTRTVSSTDTQYF; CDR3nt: TGTGCCAGCAGCCAAACCAGGACAGTTTCTAGCACAGATACGCAGTATTTT
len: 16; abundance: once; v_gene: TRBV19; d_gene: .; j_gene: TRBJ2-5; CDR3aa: CASKGGVFGPQETQYF; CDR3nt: TGTGCCAGTAAGGGGGGAGTATTTGGGCCCCAAGAGACCCAGTACTTC
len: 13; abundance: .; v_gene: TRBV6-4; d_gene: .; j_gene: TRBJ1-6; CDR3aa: CASSGQYNSPLHF; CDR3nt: TGTGCCAGCAGTGGACAGTATAATTCACCCCTCCACTTT
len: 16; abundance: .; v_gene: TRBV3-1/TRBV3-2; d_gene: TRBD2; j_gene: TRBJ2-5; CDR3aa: CASSHRTGGPQETQYF; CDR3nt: TGTGCCAGCAGCCACCGAACGGGAGGGCCCCAAGAGACCCAGTACTTC
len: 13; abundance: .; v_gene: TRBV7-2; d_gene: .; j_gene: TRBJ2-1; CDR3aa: CASSPGLRDEQFF; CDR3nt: TGTGCCAGCAGCCCGGGACTCCGGGACGAGCAGTTCTTC
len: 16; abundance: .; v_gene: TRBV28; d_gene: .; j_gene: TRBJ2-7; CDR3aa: CASSLWGPGDRYEQYF; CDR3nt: TGTGCCAGCAGTTTATGGGGGCCAGGGGATCGCTACGAGCAGTACTTC
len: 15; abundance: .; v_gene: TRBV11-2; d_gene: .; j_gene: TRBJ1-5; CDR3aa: CASSFGGYSNQPQHF; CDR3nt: TGTGCCAGCAGCTTTGGGGGATATAGCAATCAGCCCCAGCATTTT
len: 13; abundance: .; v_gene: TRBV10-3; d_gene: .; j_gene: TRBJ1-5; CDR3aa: CAIQGGDNQPQHF; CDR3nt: TGTGCCATACAGGGAGGGGACAATCAGCCCCAGCATTTT
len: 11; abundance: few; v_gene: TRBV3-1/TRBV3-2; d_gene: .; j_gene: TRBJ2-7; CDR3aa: CASSQEGGRYF; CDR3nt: TGTGCCAGCAGCCAAGAAGGAGGAAGGTACTTC
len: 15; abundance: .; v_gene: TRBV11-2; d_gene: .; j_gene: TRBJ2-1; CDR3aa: CASRLLGRAYNEQFF; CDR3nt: TGTGCCAGCCGATTACTTGGGCGAGCGTACAATGAGCAGTTCTTC
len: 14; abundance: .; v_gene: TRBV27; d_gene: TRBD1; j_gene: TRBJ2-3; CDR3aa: CASSLGQGQDTQYF; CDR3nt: TGTGCCAGCAGTCTTGGACAGGGTCAGGATACGCAGTATTTT
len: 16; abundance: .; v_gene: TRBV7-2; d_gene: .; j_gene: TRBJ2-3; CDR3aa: CASSLVAAGARSTQYF; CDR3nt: TGTGCCAGCAGCTTGGTAGCGGCGGGTGCCCGGAGTACGCAGTATTTT
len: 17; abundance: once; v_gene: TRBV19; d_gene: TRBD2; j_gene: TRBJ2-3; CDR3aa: CASSIDRLAEEWDTQYF; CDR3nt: TGTGCCAGTAGTATAGATCGACTAGCGGAGGAATGGGATACGCAGTATTTT
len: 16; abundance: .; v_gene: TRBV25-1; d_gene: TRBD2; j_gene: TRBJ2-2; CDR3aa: CASSAPGLASTGELFF; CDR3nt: TGTGCCAGCAGTGCACCGGGACTAGCGTCTACCGGGGAGCTGTTTTTT
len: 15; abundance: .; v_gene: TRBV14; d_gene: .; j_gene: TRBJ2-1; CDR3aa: CASSRAGSSLPGKFF; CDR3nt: TGTGCCAGCAGCCGAGCAGGGAGCTCACTACCGGGGAAGTTCTTC
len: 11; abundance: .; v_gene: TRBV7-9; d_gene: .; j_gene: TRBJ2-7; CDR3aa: CASSGVVEQYF; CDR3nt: TGTGCCAGCAGCGGGGTCGTCGAGCAGTACTTC
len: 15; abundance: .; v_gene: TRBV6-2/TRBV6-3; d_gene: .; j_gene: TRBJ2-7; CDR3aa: CASSYSEGGGYEQYF; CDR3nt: TGTGCCAGCAGTTACTCTGAGGGGGGGGGCTACGAGCAGTACTTC
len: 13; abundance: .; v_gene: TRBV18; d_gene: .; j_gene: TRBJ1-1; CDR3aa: CASSPGLQDEAFF; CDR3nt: TGTGCCAGCTCACCGGGGTTGCAGGATGAAGCTTTCTTT
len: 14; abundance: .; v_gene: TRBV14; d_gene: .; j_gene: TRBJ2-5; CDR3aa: CASSQARLQETQYF; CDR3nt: TGTGCCAGCAGCCAAGCCCGGCTACAAGAGACCCAGTACTTC
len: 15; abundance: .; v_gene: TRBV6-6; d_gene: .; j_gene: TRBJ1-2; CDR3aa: CASSYWTDVDYGYTF; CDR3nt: TGTGCCAGCAGTTACTGGACAGACGTAGACTATGGCTACACCTTC
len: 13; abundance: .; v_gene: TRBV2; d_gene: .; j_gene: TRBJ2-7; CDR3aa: CASKFLAGREQYF; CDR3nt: TGTGCCAGCAAGTTTTTGGCGGGCCGCGAGCAGTACTTC
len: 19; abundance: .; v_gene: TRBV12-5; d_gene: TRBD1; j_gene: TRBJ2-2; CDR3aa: CASGLALTRQGMNTGELFF; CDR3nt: TGTGCTAGTGGTTTGGCCCTAACTAGACAGGGAATGAACACCGGGGAGCTGTTTTTT
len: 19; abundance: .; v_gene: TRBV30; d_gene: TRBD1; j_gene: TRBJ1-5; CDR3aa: CAWSFGTGTGRGSNQPQHF; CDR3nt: TGTGCCTGGAGTTTTGGGACAGGGACGGGGAGGGGGAGCAATCAGCCCCAGCATTTT
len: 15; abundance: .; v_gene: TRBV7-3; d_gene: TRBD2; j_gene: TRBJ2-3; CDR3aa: CASSPSGSWTDTQYF; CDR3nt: TGTGCCAGCAGCCCGAGCGGGAGTTGGACAGATACGCAGTATTTT
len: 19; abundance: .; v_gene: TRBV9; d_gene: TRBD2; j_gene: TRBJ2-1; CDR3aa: CASSYPGLAGGSSYNEQFF; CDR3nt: TGTGCCAGCAGCTACCCGGGACTAGCGGGAGGGAGCTCCTACAATGAGCAGTTCTTC
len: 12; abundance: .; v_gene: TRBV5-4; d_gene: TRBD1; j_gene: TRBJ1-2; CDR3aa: CASSGQEPGYTF; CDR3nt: TGTGCCAGCAGTGGACAGGAGCCCGGCTACACCTTC
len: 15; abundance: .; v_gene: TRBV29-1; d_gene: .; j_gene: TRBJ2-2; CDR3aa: CSVRVGQAGTGELFF; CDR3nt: TGCAGCGTTAGAGTAGGGCAGGCGGGCACCGGGGAGCTGTTTTTT
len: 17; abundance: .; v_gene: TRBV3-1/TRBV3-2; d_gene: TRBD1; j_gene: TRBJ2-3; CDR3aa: CASSQDLLGQATDTQYF; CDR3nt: TGTGCCAGCAGCCAAGATCTGCTGGGACAGGCCACAGATACGCAGTATTTT
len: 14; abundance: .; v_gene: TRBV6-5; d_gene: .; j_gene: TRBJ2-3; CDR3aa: CASNLQGAADTQYF; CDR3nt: TGTGCCAGCAACCTACAGGGAGCGGCAGATACGCAGTATTTT
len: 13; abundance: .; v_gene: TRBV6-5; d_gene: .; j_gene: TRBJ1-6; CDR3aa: CASCSVYNSPLHF; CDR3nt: TGTGCCAGCTGCTCAGTTTATAATTCACCCCTCCACTTT
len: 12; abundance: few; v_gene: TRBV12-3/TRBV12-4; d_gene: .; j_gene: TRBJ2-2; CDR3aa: CASRVFSGELFF; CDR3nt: TGTGCCAGCAGGGTTTTTTCCGGGGAGCTGTTTTTT
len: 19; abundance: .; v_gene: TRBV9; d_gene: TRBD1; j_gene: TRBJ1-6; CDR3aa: CASSVSRDRGSSYNSPLHF; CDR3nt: TGTGCCAGCAGCGTTTCCCGGGACAGGGGCAGCTCCTATAATTCACCCCTCCACTTT
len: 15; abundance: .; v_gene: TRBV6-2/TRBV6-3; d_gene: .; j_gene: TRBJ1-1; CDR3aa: CASSYPGTVNTEAFF; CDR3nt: TGTGCCAGCAGTTACCCGGGGACGGTAAACACTGAAGCTTTCTTT
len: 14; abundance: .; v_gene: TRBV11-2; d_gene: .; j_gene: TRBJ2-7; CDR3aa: CASSFGGKRAEQYF; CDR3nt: TGTGCCAGCAGCTTCGGCGGAAAAAGGGCCGAGCAGTACTTC